The rows below give T cell receptor beta chains drawn from one sample of a study of T cell responses to AZD1222 COVID-19 vaccine. Generated by immunoSEQ multiplex PCR, the TCRdb table keeps only in-frame clones and is missing some. The sample lists tens of thousands of clones, around 90% seen once, with around 5% in the top ten. The sample consisted of peripheral blood, taken 28 days after the second AZD1222 dose. The receptors originated from an adult who received the AZD1222 COVID-19 vaccine. Each CDR3 is given without its conserved first and last residue. Fields, in order: J gene, V gene, CDR3 protein.

TRBJ2-2 TRBV10-2 ASTLGARAGELF
TRBJ2-5 TRBV5-1 ASSLAGRSGQETQY
TRBJ2-3 TRBV6-5 ASSLDITDTQY
TRBJ1-3 TRBV3-1/TRBV3-2 ASSQDVSGNTIY
TRBJ1-1 TRBV21-1 ASSKGTATMNTEAF
TRBJ2-3 TRBV3-1/TRBV3-2 ASSQEVGTRVGIDTQY
TRBJ1-6 TRBV9 ASSVDGQGWSPLH
TRBJ2-5 TRBV6-1 ASSELAGGQETQY
TRBJ1-4 TRBV11-2 ASSYLGGEANEKLF
TRBJ1-5 TRBV6-2/TRBV6-3 ASSPLQRSQPQH
TRBJ1-1 TRBV6-5 ASSFWVNTEAF
TRBJ2-7 TRBV5-6 ASSRTGGTYEQY
TRBJ2-3 TRBV4-1 ASSQGMTQDTQY
TRBJ1-2 TRBV29-1 SVQVGQGGGYT
TRBJ1-2 TRBV5-5 ASSEIGVGYT
TRBJ1-1 TRBV6-5 ASSFEGRTTEAF
TRBJ1-5 TRBV5-8 ASSEIDRIGQPQH
TRBJ2-7 TRBV6-1 ASSEFIGTGLYEQY
TRBJ1-5 TRBV18 ATAPGESQPQH
TRBJ1-5 TRBV7-2 ASSLEGKQPQH
TRBJ1-1 TRBV12-3/TRBV12-4 ASSLYRDTEAF
TRBJ1-3 TRBV5-1 ASSFAGAISGNTIY
TRBJ2-7 TRBV18 ASSPTSGGYEQY
TRBJ1-2 TRBV4-1 ASSQEQLGYGYT
TRBJ1-1 TRBV5-1 ASSLGLMNTEAF
TRBJ2-7 TRBV14 ASSQSSNVYEQY
TRBJ1-1 TRBV2 ASSGAYDLNTEAF
TRBJ2-1 TRBV21-1 ASSKGWAHSSYNEQF
TRBJ1-5 TRBV6-5 ALGAGGNQPQH
TRBJ2-5 TRBV14 ASSPRAGQQETQY
TRBJ2-5 TRBV30 ALAGGRRETQY
TRBJ1-4 TRBV6-6 ASSLRGATNEKLF
TRBJ2-5 TRBV30 AWSMGGPRTQY
TRBJ2-5 TRBV25-1 ASSEYRGNGETQY
TRBJ1-1 TRBV3-1/TRBV3-2 ASSQGSGVDTEAF
TRBJ1-4 TRBV3-1/TRBV3-2 ASSPGRFATNEKLF
TRBJ2-7 TRBV6-2/TRBV6-3 ASSSPRAGANEQY
TRBJ2-3 TRBV5-1 ASSYLLQGAVTDTQY
TRBJ2-3 TRBV7-9 ASSLAGWRDTQY
TRBJ2-7 TRBV6-5 ASSYRDRGYEQY
TRBJ1-5 TRBV19 ASSPPWGANQPQH
TRBJ1-3 TRBV2 ASALRAGNTIY
TRBJ2-5 TRBV18 ASSPRRGDQETQY
TRBJ1-1 TRBV7-2 ASSSFGGVNTEAF
TRBJ1-1 TRBV27 ASSLSSGGTEAF